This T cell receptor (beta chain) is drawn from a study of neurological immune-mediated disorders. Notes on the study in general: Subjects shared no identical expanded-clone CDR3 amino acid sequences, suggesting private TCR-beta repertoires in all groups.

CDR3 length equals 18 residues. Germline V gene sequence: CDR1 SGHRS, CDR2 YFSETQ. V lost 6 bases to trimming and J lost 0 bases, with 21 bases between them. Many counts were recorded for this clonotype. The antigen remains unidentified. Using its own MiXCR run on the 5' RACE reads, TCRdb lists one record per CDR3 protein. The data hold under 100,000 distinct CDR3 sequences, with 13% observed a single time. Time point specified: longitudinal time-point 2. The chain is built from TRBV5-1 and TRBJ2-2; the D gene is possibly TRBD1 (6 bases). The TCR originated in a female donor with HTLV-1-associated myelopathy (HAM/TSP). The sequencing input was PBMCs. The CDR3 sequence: CASNPSGRGRTNTGELFF. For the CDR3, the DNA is TGCGCCAGCAACCCCTCGGGCAGGGGACGAACGAACACCGGGGAGCTGTTTTTT.